A single sample is the source of the 11 T cell receptor beta chains below, sequenced in a study of control samples from healthy donors and cancer patients. Sequencing used immunoSEQ multiplex PCR; TCRdb keeps in-frame clones, though not all of them. The data contain 90,000 to 110,000 clones, around 82% of them singletons. Sequencing was done on a sample of blood. Receptors originate from a woman aged 45-65 years in good health.

The rearrangement joins TRBV9 to TRBJ2-7, with TRBD1 identical over 9 bases. Germline V CDR1 and CDR2: SGDLS, YYNGEE. This CDR3 spans 15 amino acids. The V and J ends lost 3 bases and 2 bases, in that order; junction bases with no gene match: 6. CDR3 sequence: CASSARDRETYEQYF. The DNA for the CDR3 is TGTGCCAGCAGCGCGAGGGACAGGGAAACCTACGAGCAGTACTTC.

The J gene is TRBJ2-1, the V gene TRBV27; the D gene is possibly TRBD2 (6 bases). The CDR3 has 16 residues. The germline V gene encodes CDR1 MNHEY and CDR2 SMNVEV (reference sequence). With 4 bases removed from V and 3 bases from J, the gap between germline ends came to 16 bases. The CDR3 region has the DNA TGTGCCAGCAGTTCCATCGCGGGAAGCAACTACAATGAGCAGTTCTTC. It is translated as CASSSIAGSNYNEQFF.

The rearrangement joins TRBV15 to TRBJ1-4; no firm D call. This CDR3 has 15 residues. Germline CDR1 and CDR2: LNHNV and YYDKDF (reference sequence). V was clipped by 0 bases and J by 8 bases, with 13 bases between them. As DNA, the CDR3 is TGTGCCACCAGCAGAGATCTAGGTCGAGGGGAAAAACTGTTTTTT. Its protein product is CATSRDLGRGEKLFF.

The rearrangement links TRBV7-9 to TRBJ1-4, with D hard to call. Trimming removed 3 bases from V and 3 bases from J, with 11 bases in between. CDR1 and CDR2 from the germline V gene are SEHNR and FQNEAQ (reference sequence). There are 15 residues in the CDR3. CDR3 residues: CASSLMGGSNEKLFF. The CDR3 DNA reads as TGTGCCAGCAGCTTGATGGGAGGGTCTAATGAAAAACTGTTTTTT.

This chain joins TRBV9 and TRBJ2-2; no firm D call. The V gene's germline CDR1 is SGDLS and CDR2 YYNGEE. V dropped 4 bases and J dropped 3 bases, with 16 bases sitting between them. The CDR3 loop spans 16 amino acids. The CDR3 DNA reads TGTGCCAGCAGCCCCCCCGTCCGGTGGGACACCGGGGAGCTGTTTTTT. Translation gives CASSPPVRWDTGELFF.

This chain joins TRBV7-2 and TRBJ2-2; D is unclear. The germline gives CDR1 SGHTA, CDR2 FQGNSA. The CDR3 totals 13 residues. Trimming took 2 bases from V and 5 from J, leaving 6 bases between them. In DNA, the CDR3 is TGTGCCAGCAGCTTAATAGGAACCGGGGAGCTGTTTTTT. This encodes CASSLIGTGELFF.

The genes are TRBV2 and TRBJ2-3, with D possibly being TRBD2 (5 bases). The V gene lost 6 bases and the J gene lost 5 bases, with 18 bases spanning the gap. CDR1 and CDR2 from the germline V gene are SNHLY and FYNNEI. The CDR3 loop spans 15 amino acids. CDR3 coding DNA: TGTGCCAGCAGCCCCATTGGGGTGGCGGGAGATACGCAGTATTTT. Protein product: CASSPIGVAGDTQYF.

This sequence joins TRBV5-1 and TRBJ1-2, with a tentative D call TRBD1 (6 bases). Trimming took 4 bases from V and 6 from J, leaving 16 bases between them. This CDR3 has 14 amino acids. Germline loops: CDR1 SGHRS, CDR2 YFSETQ. The chain's CDR3 is CASSPGQELDGYTF. The CDR3 coding sequence is TGCGCCAGCAGCCCGGGACAAGAGCTGGATGGCTACACCTTC.

This clone is a singleton in its sample. The CDR3 is CASSGTGGLETQYF. Written as DNA, the CDR3 is TGTGCCAGCAGCGGGACAGGGGGCTTGGAGACCCAGTACTTC. The V gene is TRBV6-2 or TRBV6-3, the J gene TRBJ2-5, with 12 bases matching TRBD1. Germline V gene lookup returns CDR1 MNHEY and CDR2 SVGEGT. The CDR3 has 14 amino acids. Germline trimming cut 6 bases from V and 5 bases from J; bases unmatched to any gene: 4.

V gene TRBV9 combines with J gene TRBJ2-1; D is unresolved. CDR1 and CDR2 from the germline V gene are SGDLS and YYNGEE. The ends were cut back, 0 bases at V and 7 bases at J, with 8 bases in the middle. This CDR3 contains 13 residues. The CDR3 DNA follows: TGTGCCAGCAGCGTAGAGGGAATAAATGAGCAGTTCTTC. Encoded protein: CASSVEGINEQFF. The full variable domain, with the rest looked up from reference TRBV9 and TRBJ2-1, is DSGVTQTPKHLITATGQRVTLRCSPRSGDLSVYWYQQSLDQGLQFLIQYYNGEERAKGNILERFSAQQFPDLHSELNLSSLELGDSALYFCASSVEGINEQFFGPGTRLTVL.

This chain links TRBV7-9 with TRBJ1-4; TRBD1 matches 8 bases. The CDR3 sequence is 16 residues long. Germline V gene lookup returns CDR1 SEHNR and CDR2 FQNEAQ (reference sequence). The V gene end was trimmed by 4 bases and the J gene end by 5 bases; junction bases not matched to a gene: 9. The CDR3 reads CASSSRDRLENEKLFF. The CDR3 nucleotides read TGTGCCAGCAGCTCTCGGGACAGGCTAGAAAATGAAAAACTGTTTTTT.